What follows are 15 T cell receptor beta chains derived from one specimen sequenced in a study of CD8 T cells in Susac syndrome. With random hexamers, 0.5 to 1 ug RNA was reverse transcribed. TCRdb called the immunoSEQ multiplex PCR reads again in MiXCR, with one record for every CDR3 protein. The sample records about 76,000 distinct CDR3 sequences, 91% being singletons. The material sequenced was CD8+ T cells from PBMCs. The source is a human donor with multiple sclerosis.

This clonotype was seen just once. The V gene is TRBV27, the J gene TRBJ1-2, with a weak D call TRBD1 (6 bases). The germline CDR1 and CDR2 sequences are MNHEY and SMNVEV (reference sequence). The ends were cut back, 3 bases at V and 5 bases at J, with 16 bases in the middle. CDR3 size: 15 residues. CDR3 protein: CASSFHPGGGYGYTF. Here the CDR3 DNA reads TGTGCCAGCAGTTTTCACCCGGGGGGCGGGTATGGCTACACCTTC.

The V and J genes are TRBV20-1 and TRBJ2-1; possible D gene TRBD2, 7 bases. The CDR3 consists of 19 residues. The V gene's germline CDR1 is DFQATT and CDR2 SNEGSKA (reference sequence). Trimming stripped 1 base from V and 2 bases from J, with 24 bases between. In nucleotides, the CDR3 is TGCAGTGCTAGAGTAGGGGGGGTCTTTCGGCGGGAGACCTACAATGAGCAGTTCTTC. It translates to CSARVGGVFRRETYNEQFF.

The chain uses TRBV13 and TRBJ2-5; TRBD2 agrees at 11 bases. The length of the CDR3 is 15 residues. J lost 5 bases, V lost 5 bases, and 7 bases had no gene match. CDR1 and CDR2 (germline): PRHDT, FYEKMQ (reference sequence). This CDR3 reads CASSPQLAGEETQYF. The CDR3 region has the DNA TGTGCCAGCAGCCCACAACTAGCGGGAGAGGAGACCCAGTACTTC.

This chain links TRBV27 with TRBJ2-2; 9 bases are a match to TRBD2. V shed 3 bases and J 4 bases; nucleotides not matched to a gene: 6. This CDR3 region has 16 residues. The V gene's germline CDR1 is MNHEY and CDR2 SMNVEV (reference sequence). CDR3 in amino acids: CASSFGTSPITGELFF. The DNA for the CDR3 is TGTGCCAGCAGTTTCGGGACTAGCCCAATCACCGGGGAGCTGTTTTTT.

The chain carries TRBV20-1 and TRBJ2-2; 13 bases match TRBD2. This CDR3 is 18 amino acids long. Germline CDR1 DFQATT, CDR2 SNEGSKA (reference sequence). The J segment lost 5 bases and the V segment lost 0 bases, leaving 9 bases of the junction unmatched. CDR3: CSARDPLAGGPYTGELFF. CDR3 nucleotides: TGCAGTGCTAGAGATCCACTAGCGGGGGGGCCGTATACCGGGGAGCTGTTTTTT.

Comment on this clonotype: A read error may produce the germline difference seen at one junction end. The J gene is TRBJ2-6, the V gene TRBV27, with 7 bases aligning to TRBD1. Germline V CDR1 and CDR2: MNHEY, SMNVEV (reference sequence). The CDR3 has 17 residues. The CDR3 here is CASRSLGQVLKANVLAF. The CDR3 DNA follows: TGTGCCAGCAGATCGCTCGGACAGGTTTTAAAGGCCAACGTCCTGGCTTTC.

This clonotype was observed a single time. This chain connects TRBV2 to TRBJ1-1; D unclear. In germline, CDR1 is SNHLY, CDR2 FYNNEI. Trimming left V 2 bases short and J 1 base short, with 5 bases between. The CDR3 is made up of 13 amino acids. The CDR3 reads CASSELGNTEAFF. The CDR3 DNA sequence: TGTGCCAGCAGTGAATTGGGGAACACTGAAGCTTTCTTT. The complete variable domain, with remaining parts taken from reference TRBV2 and TRBJ1-1, reads EPEVTQTPSHQVTQMGQEVILRCVPISNHLYFYWYRQILGQKVEFLVSFYNNEISEKSEIFDDQFSVERPDGSNFTLKIRSTKLEDSAMYFCASSELGNTEAFFGQGTRLTVV.

V and J are TRBV15 and TRBJ1-1; no reliable D call. The germline V gene has CDR1 LNHNV and CDR2 YYDKDF (reference sequence). There are 13 residues in the CDR3. Between the trimmed V and J ends, which lost 5 bases and 1 base, there was a span of 8 bases. CDR3 sequence (DNA): TGTGCCACCAGCGCCGGCAGGAACACTGAAGCTTTCTTT. This translates into CATSAGRNTEAFF.

This chain uses TRBV4-3 with TRBJ1-4; D remains unclear. The V gene lost 2 bases and the J gene lost 3 bases, with 7 bases spanning the gap. This CDR3 is 14 amino acids long. Germline V gene lookup returns CDR1 LGHNA and CDR2 YSLEER. The CDR3 protein is CASSQRASNEKLFF. CDR3 nucleotide sequence: TGCGCCAGCAGCCAACGGGCCTCTAATGAAAAACTGTTTTTT.

J is TRBJ2-2 and V is TRBV4-1; weak D call: TRBD2 (5 bases). CDR3 length: 15 residues. V shed 4 bases and J shed 2 bases, with 11 bases lying between them. The germline V gene encodes CDR1 MGHRA and CDR2 YSYEKL. The CDR3 protein is CASSRGLGNTGELFF. CDR3 DNA: TGCGCCAGCAGCCGTGGACTGGGAAACACCGGGGAGCTGTTTTTT.

The rearrangement links TRBV5-1 to TRBJ2-2; D unclear. There are 18 residues in the CDR3. Trimming shortened V by 0 bases and J by 1 base, and 16 bases separated the two germline ends. In germline, CDR1 is SGHRS, CDR2 YFSETQ. Written as DNA, the CDR3 is TGCGCCAGCAGCTTGGAAGGCATGCGGTCGTGGAACACCGGGGAGCTGTTTTTT. Protein product: CASSLEGMRSWNTGELFF.

The chain's CDR3 is CATSDFNSNQPQHF. Written as DNA, the CDR3 is TGTGCCACCAGTGATTTTAATAGCAATCAGCCCCAGCATTTT. The rearrangement links TRBV24-1 to TRBJ1-5; D is undetermined. This CDR3 is 14 amino acids long. The ends were cut back, 1 base at V and 0 bases at J, with 3 bases in the middle. Germline assignment: CDR1 KGHDR and CDR2 SFDVKD.

This chain uses TRBV28 with TRBJ2-7, with D perhaps TRBD1 or TRBD2 (5 bases each). This CDR3 region has 14 residues. V lost 3 bases, J lost 0 bases, and 9 bases lay in between. The germline V gene encodes CDR1 MDHEN and CDR2 SYDVKM. This CDR3 reads CASSLRGNSYEQYF. The CDR3 coding sequence is TGTGCCAGCAGTTTGAGGGGTAACTCCTACGAGCAGTACTTC. The full variable domain, its missing parts supplied by reference TRBV28 and TRBJ2-7, is DVKVTQSSRYLVKRTGEKVFLECVQDMDHENMFWYRQDPGLGLRLIYFSYDVKMKEKGDIPEGYSVSREKKERFSLILESASTNQTSMYLCASSLRGNSYEQYFGPGTRLTVT.

The table lists this clonotype with a count of one. V is TRBV6-5 and J is TRBJ2-7; TRBD2 aligns across 8 bases. Unmatched junction bases numbered 7, after V lost 0 bases and J lost 3 bases. The CDR3 is made up of 16 amino acids. Germline-derived CDR1 and CDR2 are MNHEY and SVGAGI. The CDR3 here is CASSYSIGTRGYEQYF. Written as DNA, the CDR3 is TGTGCCAGCAGTTACTCGATAGGGACTAGGGGCTACGAGCAGTACTTC.

Only a few counts were recorded for this clonotype. The DNA of the CDR3 is TGTGCCAGCAGTGAAAGAGTGGGCGTCCTAAGCTCCTACGAGCAGTACTTC. It specifies CASSERVGVLSSYEQYF. J is TRBJ2-7 and V is TRBV2; D call uncertain. Trimming shortened V by 2 bases and J by 0 bases, and 17 bases separated the two germline ends. The germline V gene has CDR1 SNHLY and CDR2 FYNNEI. The CDR3 spans 17 residues.